This T cell receptor beta chain was found in a study of blood T cell repertoires in COVID-19. Original analysis: Amplified reference gene primers provided the basis for estimating nucleated cell counts. Data came from immunoSEQ multiplex PCR; TCRdb stores just in-frame clones and leaves some out. V, J and clone size reflect that table, while D and trimming were determined from the DNA. The sample holds roughly 160,000 clones, approximately 80% seen once. Germline CDR1 reads SGHDT; CDR2 reads YYEEEE. The CDR3 runs to 15 residues. The V and J ends lost 4 bases and 0 bases, in that order; junction bases with no gene match: 7.

The V gene is TRBV5-6, the J gene TRBJ2-7; 7 bases are shared with TRBD2. This TCR was sampled from a woman aged 55-70 years with acute or convalescent COVID-19. Specimen: peripheral blood. The CDR3 DNA sequence: TGTGCCAGCAGCCTCCTTGGGGGGGGCTCCTACGAGCAGTACTTC. Protein sequence: CASSLLGGGSYEQYF.